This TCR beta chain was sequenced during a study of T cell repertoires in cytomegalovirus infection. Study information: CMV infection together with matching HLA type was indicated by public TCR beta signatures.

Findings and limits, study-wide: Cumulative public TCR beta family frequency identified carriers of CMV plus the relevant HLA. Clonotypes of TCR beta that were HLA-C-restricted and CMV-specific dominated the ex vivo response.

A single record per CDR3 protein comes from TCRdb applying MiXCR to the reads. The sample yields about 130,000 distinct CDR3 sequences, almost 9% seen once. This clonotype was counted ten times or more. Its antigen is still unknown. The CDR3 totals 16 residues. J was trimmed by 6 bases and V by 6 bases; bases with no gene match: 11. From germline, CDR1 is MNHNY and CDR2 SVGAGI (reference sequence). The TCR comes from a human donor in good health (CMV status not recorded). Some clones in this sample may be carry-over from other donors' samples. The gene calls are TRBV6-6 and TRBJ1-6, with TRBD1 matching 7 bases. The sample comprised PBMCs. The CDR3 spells CASSGTGQFLNSPLHF. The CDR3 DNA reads TGTGCCAGCAGCGGAACGGGACAGTTTCTTAATTCACCCCTCCACTTT.